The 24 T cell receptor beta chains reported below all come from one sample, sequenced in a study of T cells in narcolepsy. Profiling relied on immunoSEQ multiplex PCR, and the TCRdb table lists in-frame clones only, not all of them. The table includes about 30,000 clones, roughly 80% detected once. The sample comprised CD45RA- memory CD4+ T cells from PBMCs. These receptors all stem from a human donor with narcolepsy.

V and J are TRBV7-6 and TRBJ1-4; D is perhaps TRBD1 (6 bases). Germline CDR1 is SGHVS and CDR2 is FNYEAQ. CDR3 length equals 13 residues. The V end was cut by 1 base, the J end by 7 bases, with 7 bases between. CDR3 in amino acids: CASSLGGAEKLFF. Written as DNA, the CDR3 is TGTGCCAGCAGCTTAGGGGGGGCTGAAAAACTGTTTTTT.

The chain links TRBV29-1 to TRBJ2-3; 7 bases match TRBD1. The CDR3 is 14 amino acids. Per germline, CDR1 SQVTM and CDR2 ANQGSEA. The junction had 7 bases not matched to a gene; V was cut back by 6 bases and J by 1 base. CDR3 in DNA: TGCAGCGTAACAGGGGAGAGTGGCACAGATACGCAGTATTTT. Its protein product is CSVTGESGTDTQYF.

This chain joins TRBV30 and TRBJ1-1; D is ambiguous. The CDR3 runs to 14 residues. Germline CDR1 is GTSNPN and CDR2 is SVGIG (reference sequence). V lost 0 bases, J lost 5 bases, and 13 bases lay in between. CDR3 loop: CAWSVTRIRTEAFF. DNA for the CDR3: TGTGCCTGGAGTGTCACTAGGATTAGAACTGAAGCTTTCTTT.

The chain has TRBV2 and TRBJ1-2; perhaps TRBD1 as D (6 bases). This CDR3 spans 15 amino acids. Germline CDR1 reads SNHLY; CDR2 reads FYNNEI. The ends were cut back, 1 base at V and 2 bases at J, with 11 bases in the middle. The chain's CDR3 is CASSEDRGTNYGYTF. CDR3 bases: TGTGCCAGCAGTGAAGATAGGGGGACGAACTATGGCTACACCTTC.

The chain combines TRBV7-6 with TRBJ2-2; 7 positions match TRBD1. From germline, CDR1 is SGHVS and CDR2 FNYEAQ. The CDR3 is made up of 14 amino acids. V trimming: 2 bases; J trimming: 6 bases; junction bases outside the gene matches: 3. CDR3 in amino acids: CASSLKGASGELFF. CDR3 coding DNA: TGTGCCAGCAGCTTAAAGGGGGCCTCCGGGGAGCTGTTTTTT.

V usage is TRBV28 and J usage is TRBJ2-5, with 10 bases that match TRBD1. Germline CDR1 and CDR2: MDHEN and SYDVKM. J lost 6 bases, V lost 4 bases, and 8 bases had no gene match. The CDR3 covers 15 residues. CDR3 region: CASSSGTGDMKTQYF. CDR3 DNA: TGTGCCAGCAGTTCCGGGACAGGGGACATGAAGACCCAGTACTTC.

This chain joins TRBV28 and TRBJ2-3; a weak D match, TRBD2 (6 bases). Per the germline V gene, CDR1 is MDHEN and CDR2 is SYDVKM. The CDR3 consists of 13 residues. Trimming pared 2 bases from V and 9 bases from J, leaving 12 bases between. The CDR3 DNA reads TGTGCCAGCAGTTTACTTTCGGGGGAGACGCAGTATTTT. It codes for CASSLLSGETQYF.

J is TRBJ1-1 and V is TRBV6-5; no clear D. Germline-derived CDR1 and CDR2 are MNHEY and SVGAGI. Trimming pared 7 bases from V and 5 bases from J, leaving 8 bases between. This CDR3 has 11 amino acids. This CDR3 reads CASTHITEAFF. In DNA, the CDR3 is TGTGCCAGCACCCACATAACTGAAGCTTTCTTT.

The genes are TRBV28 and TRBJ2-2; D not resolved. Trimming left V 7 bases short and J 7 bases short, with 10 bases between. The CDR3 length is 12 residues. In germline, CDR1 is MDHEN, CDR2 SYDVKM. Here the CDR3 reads CASKGFNGELFF. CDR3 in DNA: TGTGCCAGCAAAGGGTTTAACGGGGAGCTGTTTTTT.

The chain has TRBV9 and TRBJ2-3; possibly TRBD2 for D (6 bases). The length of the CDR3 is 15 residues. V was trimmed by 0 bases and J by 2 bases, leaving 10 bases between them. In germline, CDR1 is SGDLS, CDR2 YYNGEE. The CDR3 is CASSVVGTHTDTQYF. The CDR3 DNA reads TGTGCCAGCAGCGTAGTGGGGACTCACACAGATACGCAGTATTTT.

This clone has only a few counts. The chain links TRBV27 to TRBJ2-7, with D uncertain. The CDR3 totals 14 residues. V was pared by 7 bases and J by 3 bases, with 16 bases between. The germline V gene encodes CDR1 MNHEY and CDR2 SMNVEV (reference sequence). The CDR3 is CASTSSVVGYEQYF. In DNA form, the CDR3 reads TGTGCCAGCACCTCGTCAGTAGTAGGCTACGAGCAGTACTTC.

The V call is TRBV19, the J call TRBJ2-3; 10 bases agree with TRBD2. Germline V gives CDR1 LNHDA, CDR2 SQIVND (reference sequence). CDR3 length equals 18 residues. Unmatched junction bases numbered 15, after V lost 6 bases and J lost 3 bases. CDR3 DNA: TGTGCCAGTAGGAACAAAGCGGGAGGGCCTTTCGGGACAGATACGCAGTATTTT. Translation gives CASRNKAGGPFGTDTQYF.

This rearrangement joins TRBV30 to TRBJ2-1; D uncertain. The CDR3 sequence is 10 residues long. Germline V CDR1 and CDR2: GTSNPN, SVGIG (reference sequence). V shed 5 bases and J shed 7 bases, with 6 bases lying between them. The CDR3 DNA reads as TGTGCCTGGTTGGGGAATGAGCAGTTCTTC. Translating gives CAWLGNEQFF.

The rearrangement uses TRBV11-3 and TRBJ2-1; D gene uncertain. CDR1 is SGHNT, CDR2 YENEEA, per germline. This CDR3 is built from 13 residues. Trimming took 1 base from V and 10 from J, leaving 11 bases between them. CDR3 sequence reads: CASSLGPEREQFF. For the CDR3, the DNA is TGTGCCAGCAGCTTAGGCCCCGAGAGGGAGCAGTTCTTC. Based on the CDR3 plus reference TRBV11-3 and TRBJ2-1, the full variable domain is EAGVVQSPRYKIIEKKQPVAFWCNPISGHNTLYWYLQNLGQGPELLIRYENEEAVDDSQLPKDRFSAERLKGVDSTLKIQPAELGDSAVYLCASSLGPEREQFFGPGTRLTVL.

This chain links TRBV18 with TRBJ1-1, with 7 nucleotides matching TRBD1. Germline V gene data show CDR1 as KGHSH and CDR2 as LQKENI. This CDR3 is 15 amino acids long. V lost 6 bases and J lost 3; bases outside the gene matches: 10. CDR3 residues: CASSPRQGIDTEAFF. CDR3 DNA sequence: TGTGCCAGCTCCCCCCGACAGGGTATCGACACTGAAGCTTTCTTT.

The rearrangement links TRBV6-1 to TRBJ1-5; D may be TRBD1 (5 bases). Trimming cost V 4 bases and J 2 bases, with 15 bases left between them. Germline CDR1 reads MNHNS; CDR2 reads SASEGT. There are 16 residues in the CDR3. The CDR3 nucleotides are TGTGCCAGCAGTGGGGGACCTCTTACAGGCAATCAGCCCCAGCATTTT. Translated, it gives CASSGGPLTGNQPQHF.

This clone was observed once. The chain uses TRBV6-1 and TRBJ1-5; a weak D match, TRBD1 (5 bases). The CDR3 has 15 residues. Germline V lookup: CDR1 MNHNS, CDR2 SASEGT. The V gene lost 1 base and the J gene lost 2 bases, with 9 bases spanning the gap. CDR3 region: CASSEGGVGNQPQHF. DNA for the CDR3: TGTGCCAGCAGTGAAGGGGGGGTTGGCAATCAGCCCCAGCATTTT.

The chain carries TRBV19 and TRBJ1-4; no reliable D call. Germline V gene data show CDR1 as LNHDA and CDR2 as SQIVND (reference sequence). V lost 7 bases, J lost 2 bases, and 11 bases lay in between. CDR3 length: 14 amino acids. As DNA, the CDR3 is TGTGCCAGTAATCCAGGACCGACTAATGAAAAACTGTTTTTT. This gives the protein CASNPGPTNEKLFF.

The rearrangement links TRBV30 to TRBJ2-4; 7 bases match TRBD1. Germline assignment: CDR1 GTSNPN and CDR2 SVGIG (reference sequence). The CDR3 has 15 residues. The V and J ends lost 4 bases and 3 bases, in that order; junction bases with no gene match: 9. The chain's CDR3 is CAWIQGNSGKNIQYF. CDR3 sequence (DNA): TGTGCCTGGATACAGGGGAATTCAGGCAAAAACATTCAGTACTTC.

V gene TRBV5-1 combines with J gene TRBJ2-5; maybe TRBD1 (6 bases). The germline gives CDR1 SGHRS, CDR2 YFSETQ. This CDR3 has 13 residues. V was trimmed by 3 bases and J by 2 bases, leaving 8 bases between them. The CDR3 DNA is TGCGCCAGCAGCTCAGGACAGCAAGAGACCCAGTACTTC. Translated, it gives CASSSGQQETQYF.

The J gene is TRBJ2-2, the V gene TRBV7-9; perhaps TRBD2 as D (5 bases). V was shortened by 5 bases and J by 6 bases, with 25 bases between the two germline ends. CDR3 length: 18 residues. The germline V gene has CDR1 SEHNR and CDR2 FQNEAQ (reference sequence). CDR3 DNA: TGTGCCAGCAGCCGAGGGATTACAAGAGATCCACGGTCCGGGGAGCTGTTTTTT. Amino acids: CASSRGITRDPRSGELFF.

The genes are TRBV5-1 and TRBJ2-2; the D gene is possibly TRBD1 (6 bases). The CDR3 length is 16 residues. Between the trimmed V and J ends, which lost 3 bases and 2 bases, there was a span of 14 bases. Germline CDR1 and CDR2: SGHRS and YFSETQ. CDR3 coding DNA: TGCGCCAGCAGCTCTATACAGGGTCGAAACACCGGGGAGCTGTTTTTT. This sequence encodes CASSSIQGRNTGELFF.

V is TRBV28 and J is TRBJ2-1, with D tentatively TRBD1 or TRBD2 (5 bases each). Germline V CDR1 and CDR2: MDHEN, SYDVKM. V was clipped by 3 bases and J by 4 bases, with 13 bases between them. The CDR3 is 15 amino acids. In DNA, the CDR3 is TGTGCCAGCAGTTTTTTCGGGACGGGATACAATGAGCAGTTCTTC. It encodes CASSFFGTGYNEQFF.

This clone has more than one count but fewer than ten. CDR3: CASSDGQGVGQPQHF. The CDR3 bases are TGTGCCAGCAGTGACGGACAGGGGGTCGGTCAGCCCCAGCATTTT. This chain links TRBV28 with TRBJ1-5; the match to TRBD1 covers 10 bases. The CDR3 runs to 15 residues. Germline-derived CDR1 and CDR2 are MDHEN and SYDVKM. The J segment lost 6 bases and the V segment lost 5 bases, leaving 7 bases of the junction unmatched.